These T cell receptor beta chains were read from a single sample in a study of T cells in Graves' hyperthyroidism and ophthalmopathy. TCRdb reprocessed the multiplex PCR reads with MiXCR, giving one entry per CDR3 protein. The sample contains 490,000 or so distinct CDR3 sequences, 20% to 25% of which appear only once. The source material was blood. The receptors stem from a woman between 65 and 79 years old with Graves' ophthalmopathy. Both conserved end residues are part of each CDR3. The D gene is left open where the match is weak. Not all rows give a size; the values are once, few, many and, for expanded clones, a class.

>few|TRBV12-3/TRBV12-4|TRBJ1-2|.
CASSLAAAGLNPYGYTF
TGTGCCAGCAGTTTAGCGGCGGCAGGGTTGAATCCCTATGGCTACACCTTC
>.|TRBV27|TRBJ1-1|.
CASSFHYSLSGTEAFF
TGTGCCAGCAGTTTCCACTATAGTTTATCGGGGACTGAAGCTTTCTTT
>.|TRBV7-2|TRBJ1-3|.
CASSQREGYTIYF
TGTGCCAGCAGCCAAAGGGAGGGCTACACCATATATTTT
>few|TRBV20-1|TRBJ2-7|.
CSARPGGSSSEQYF
TGCAGTGCCCGCCCAGGGGGGTCTAGCAGCGAGCAGTACTTC
>.|TRBV12-5|TRBJ2-7|TRBD1
CASGLVVGTGAVEQYF
TGTGCTAGTGGTTTGGTCGTGGGGACAGGGGCGGTCGAGCAGTACTTC
>.|TRBV5-6|TRBJ1-1|TRBD1
CASSSYRGLMNTEAFF
TGTGCCAGCAGCTCCTACAGGGGGCTGATGAACACTGAAGCTTTCTTT
>few|TRBV5-1|TRBJ2-7|TRBD2
CASSPGGLNEQYF
TGCGCCAGCAGCCCGGGAGGGTTGAACGAGCAGTACTTC
>few|TRBV6-1|TRBJ1-1|.
CASLRTGGGTEAFF
TGTGCCAGCCTCCGGACGGGGGGCGGCACTGAAGCTTTCTTT
>.|TRBV7-9|TRBJ1-4|.
CASSLDSEKLFF
TGTGCCAGCAGCTTAGACAGTGAAAAACTGTTTTTT
>.|TRBV18|TRBJ2-2|.
CASSPRGKTGELFF
TGTGCCAGCTCACCCAGGGGCAAGACCGGGGAGCTGTTTTTT
>.|TRBV27|TRBJ2-7|TRBD1
CASSLLGQGARYEQYF
TGTGCCAGCAGTCTCCTAGGACAGGGGGCGCGTTACGAGCAGTACTTC
>few|TRBV19|TRBJ2-7|TRBD1
CASSIAGTGDEQYF
TGTGCCAGTAGTATAGCCGGGACAGGGGACGAGCAGTACTTC
>few|TRBV6-2/TRBV6-3|TRBJ2-7|TRBD1
CASSFYRDRGGYEQYF
TGTGCCAGCAGTTTTTACCGGGACAGGGGCGGATACGAGCAGTACTTC
>few|TRBV4-1|TRBJ2-5|.
CASSQYPSDSQETQYF
TGCGCCAGCAGCCAATACCCCTCAGACAGTCAAGAGACCCAGTACTTC
>.|TRBV4-2|TRBJ2-3|TRBD2
CASSPGLAGVLDTQYF
TGTGCCAGCAGCCCGGGACTAGCGGGAGTTTTGGATACGCAGTATTTT
>.|TRBV5-1|TRBJ2-3|TRBD2
CASSGTPLAGGTDTQYF
TGCGCCAGCAGCGGGACCCCCCTAGCGGGAGGCACAGATACGCAGTATTTT
>many|TRBV27|TRBJ2-2|.
CASSLLQNTNTGELFF
TGTGCCAGCAGTTTACTACAGAACACGAACACCGGGGAGCTGTTTTTT
>.|TRBV7-3|TRBJ2-3|.
CASSPTPSTDTQYF
TGTGCCAGCAGCCCCACCCCTAGCACAGATACGCAGTATTTT
>few|TRBV2|TRBJ2-7|TRBD1
CASSQQGVISYEQYF
TGTGCCAGCAGCCAACAGGGGGTGATCAGCTACGAGCAGTACTTC
>many|TRBV20-1|TRBJ1-1|TRBD1
CSARVGGTINTEAFF
TGCAGTGCTAGAGTAGGGGGCACTATTAACACTGAAGCTTTCTTT
>many|TRBV28|TRBJ2-7|.
CASSPPASRHEQYF
TGTGCCAGCAGTCCCCCCGCCAGCCGCCACGAGCAGTACTTC
>many|TRBV2|TRBJ2-7|.
CASSGVGEYEQYF
TGTGCCAGCAGTGGGGTGGGGGAATACGAGCAGTACTTC
>.|TRBV9|TRBJ1-6|.
CASSVGTATYNSPLHF
TGTGCCAGCAGCGTAGGGACGGCAACCTATAATTCACCCCTCCACTTT
>.|TRBV24-1|TRBJ2-1|TRBD1
CATSDRDRDEQFF
TGTGCCACCAGTGACCGGGACAGGGATGAGCAGTTCTTC
>few|TRBV30|TRBJ1-1|TRBD1
CAWGTGGRVNTEAFF
TGTGCCTGGGGAACAGGGGGCAGAGTGAACACTGAAGCTTTCTTT
>many|TRBV2|TRBJ1-2|.
CASRGDQTWGYTF
TGTGCCAGCAGAGGGGACCAAACCTGGGGCTACACCTTC
>many|TRBV6-1|TRBJ1-2|TRBD1
CASSHRITGGGVGGYTF
TGTGCCAGCAGTCATCGTATAACAGGGGGCGGTGTGGGAGGCTACACCTTC
>.|TRBV14|TRBJ1-6|.
CASSQAGLDNSPLHF
TGTGCCAGCAGCCAAGCAGGGCTGGATAATTCACCCCTCCACTTT
>many|TRBV18|TRBJ2-1|.
CASSPTSPNSYNEQFF
TGTGCCAGCTCACCAACTAGTCCAAACTCCTACAATGAGCAGTTCTTC
>few|TRBV27|TRBJ2-3|.
CASSFYRGEGSGKRDTQYF
TGTGCCAGCAGTTTCTACAGGGGGGAGGGTAGCGGGAAAAGGGATACGCAGTATTTT
>.|TRBV18|TRBJ1-4|.
CASSPRQHEKLFF
TGTGCCAGCTCACCAAGGCAACATGAAAAACTATTTTTT
>few|TRBV19|TRBJ2-3|.
CASSRGRTTDTQYF
TGTGCCAGTAGTAGAGGGAGAACCACAGATACGCAGTATTTT
>few|TRBV12-3/TRBV12-4|TRBJ2-3|.
CASSRGVSDTQYF
TGTGCCAGCAGTAGGGGCGTTTCCGATACGCAGTATTTT
>many|TRBV7-8|TRBJ1-1|TRBD1
CASSFDRGTMNTEAFF
TGTGCCAGCAGCTTTGACAGGGGGACAATGAACACTGAAGCTTTCTTT
>.|TRBV7-9|TRBJ1-6|.
CASSLGHGQNSPLHF
TGTGCCAGCAGCCTCGGCCACGGTCAAAATTCACCCCTCCACTTT
>.|TRBV27|TRBJ2-7|TRBD1
CASRPWQGARSEQYF
TGTGCCAGCAGACCATGGCAGGGGGCGCGGAGCGAGCAGTACTTC
>few|TRBV27|TRBJ2-7|.
CASSRSVSSYEQYF
TGTGCCAGCAGTCGTAGTGTTAGCTCCTACGAGCAGTACTTC
>few|TRBV6-2/TRBV6-3|TRBJ2-1|.
CASSPYGEQFF
TGTGCCAGCAGTCCGTACGGTGAGCAGTTCTTC
>.|TRBV5-1|TRBJ2-3|.
CANSLDVNRYTPQYF
TGCGCCAACAGCTTGGACGTGAACCGCTACACTCCGCAGTATTTT
>few|TRBV11-2|TRBJ1-2|.
CASSSGPVQTF
TGTGCCAGCAGCTCCGGGCCAGTCCAAACCTTC
>many|TRBV12-3/TRBV12-4|TRBJ2-7|TRBD2
CASSPPRTSGSSSYEQYF
TGTGCCAGCAGTCCCCCTCGGACTAGCGGTTCGAGCTCCTACGAGCAGTACTTC
>few|TRBV7-9|TRBJ2-2|.
CASSRDQTYTGELFF
TGTGCCAGCAGCCGGGACCAGACTTACACCGGGGAGCTGTTTTTT
>few|TRBV3-1|TRBJ2-1|.
CASSSRGEQFF
TGTGCCAGCAGCTCCCGAGGGGAGCAGTTCTTC
>.|TRBV7-9|TRBJ2-1|.
CASREGGLSHNEQFF
TGTGCCAGCAGAGAAGGGGGACTATCGCACAATGAGCAGTTCTTC
>.|TRBV9|TRBJ2-5|.
CASSPAGNQETQYF
TGTGCCAGCAGCCCTGCCGGGAACCAAGAGACCCAGTACTTC
>.|TRBV4-1|TRBJ2-7|.
CASSPAGARDYEQYF
TGCGCCAGCAGCCCAGCAGGGGCGCGGGACTACGAGCAGTACTTC
>.|TRBV24-1|TRBJ1-2|.
CAIRSGGADGYTF
TGTGCCATCCGATCTGGGGGCGCTGACGGCTACACCTTC
>few|TRBV6-1|TRBJ2-7|TRBD1
CASNLEGAGGAYEQYF
TGTGCCAGCAACCTTGAGGGGGCAGGGGGCGCATACGAGCAGTACTTC
>few|TRBV15|TRBJ1-5|.
CATSRVQGHQPQHF
TGTGCCACCAGCAGAGTTCAGGGGCATCAGCCCCAGCATTTT
>many|TRBV29-1|TRBJ2-1|TRBD1
CSASGQGNWEQFF
TGCAGCGCTTCGGGACAGGGGAATTGGGAGCAGTTCTTC
>.|TRBV6-1|TRBJ2-7|.
CASLGNSGDEQYF
TGTGCCAGCCTTGGGAATTCGGGAGACGAGCAGTACTTC
>few|TRBV4-1|TRBJ2-7|TRBD1
CASSHPGQGPYEQYF
TGCGCCAGCAGCCACCCGGGACAGGGTCCCTACGAGCAGTACTTC
>.|TRBV9|TRBJ2-2|TRBD2
CASSPQRDLGELFF
TGTGCCAGCAGCCCCCAGCGGGACTTAGGGGAGCTGTTTTTT
>many|TRBV12-3/TRBV12-4|TRBJ1-2|TRBD1
CASSRMTGGGYGYTF
TGTGCCAGCAGTCGCATGACAGGGGGCGGCTATGGCTACACCTTC
>few|TRBV20-1|TRBJ1-1|.
CSASRRAGARSWNTEAFF
TGCAGTGCTTCTCGTAGGGCGGGGGCGCGATCTTGGAACACTGAAGCTTTCTTT